Below, 29 T cell receptor beta chains from the same sample are listed, as sequenced in a study of OX40 agonist ivuxolimab in advanced cancers. Receptor libraries were prepared by the immunoSEQ multiplex PCR assay. Entries here come from immuneACCESS through TCRdb and include only in-frame sequences with V and J called. Some clones fail to appear in such tables; in the studies checked, an unresolved V gene covers under half of the shortfall, and the cause of the remainder is unknown. The sample table contains 20,000 to 25,000 clones; only one count was recorded for roughly 80% of them. The leading ten clones occupy about 34% of the sample. The sequenced sample was CD4+ or CD8+ T cells sorted from blood, obtained in a trial of the OX40 agonist ivuxolimab. Source of these receptors: an adult with an advanced solid tumor such as melanoma, head and neck, liver or kidney cancer.

V is TRBV28 and J is TRBJ2-7, with a tentative D call TRBD1 (6 bases). Looked up from germline, CDR1 is MDHEN and CDR2 is SYDVKM. The V end was cut by 5 bases, the J end by 6 bases, with 20 bases between. CDR3 size: 15 residues. For the CDR3, the DNA is TGTGCCAGCAGTCCCACCCTTGGGGGCGGGCTCGAGCAGTACTTC. As protein: CASSPTLGGGLEQYF.

V and J are TRBV19 and TRBJ2-3, with D possibly TRBD2 on 6 matching bases. Germline V gives CDR1 LNHDA, CDR2 SQIVND (reference sequence). With 3 bases removed from V and 2 bases from J, the gap between germline ends came to 12 bases. CDR3 length: 15 residues. CDR3 residues: CASSIGAGSTDTQYF. DNA for the CDR3: TGTGCCAGTAGTATCGGGGCGGGATCCACAGATACGCAGTATTTT.

This rearrangement joins TRBV6-5 to TRBJ2-2; no firm D call. The V end was cut by 6 bases, the J end by 2 bases, with 4 bases between. The CDR3 has 12 residues. Germline values: CDR1 MNHEY, CDR2 SVGAGI. Here the CDR3 DNA reads TGTGCCAGCAGCTTCAACACCGGGGAGCTGTTTTTT. It is translated as CASSFNTGELFF.

CDR3 loop: CASSIGLNFNYGYTF. The CDR3 DNA sequence: TGTGCCAGTAGTATAGGGCTTAACTTTAACTATGGCTACACCTTC. The genes are TRBV19 and TRBJ1-2; the D is unclear. V gave up 1 base and J gave up 1 base, with 10 bases separating them. Germline CDR1 and CDR2: LNHDA and SQIVND (reference sequence). The CDR3 extends over 15 amino acids.

This clone was seen just once. This sequence joins TRBV5-5 and TRBJ2-3, with D maybe TRBD1 (6 bases). The CDR3 length is 15 residues. From germline, CDR1 is SGHKS and CDR2 YYEKEE (reference sequence). V shed 4 bases and J shed 4 bases, with 16 bases lying between them. As DNA, the CDR3 is TGTGCCAGCAGCGAGGGACATCCTTCGGCAGATACGCAGTATTTT. Protein: CASSEGHPSADTQYF.

J is TRBJ1-2 and V is TRBV28; D unresolved. Trimming took off 3 bases at V and 8 bases at J, with 10 bases between the two ends. The CDR3 sequence is 12 residues long. CDR1 MDHEN and CDR2 SYDVKM come from the germline V gene. This chain's CDR3 is CASSFRRRGYTF. The CDR3 DNA reads as TGTGCCAGCAGTTTTAGGCGACGGGGCTACACCTTC.

The rearrangement uses TRBV5-8 and TRBJ2-7, with 9 bases matching TRBD1. This CDR3 has 14 residues. V gave up 3 bases and J gave up 5 bases; unmatched junction bases: 6. Germline lookup yields CDR1 SGHTS and CDR2 YDEGEE. The CDR3 nucleotides are TGTGCCAGCAGCTCCCGGGACAGGGCACACGAGCAGTACTTC. As protein: CASSSRDRAHEQYF.

This chain connects TRBV27 to TRBJ2-7; TRBD2 might be the D (5 bases). Germline values: CDR1 MNHEY, CDR2 SMNVEV (reference sequence). V gave up 5 bases and J gave up 3 bases, with 11 bases separating them. The CDR3 has 13 residues. Here the CDR3 reads CASSQSGGYEQYF. The CDR3 DNA reads as TGTGCCAGCAGTCAAAGCGGCGGCTACGAGCAGTACTTC.

The rearrangement uses TRBV9 and TRBJ2-1; D is unresolved. V was clipped by 3 bases and J by 0 bases, with 7 bases between them. Germline V gene sequence: CDR1 SGDLS, CDR2 YYNGEE. CDR3 length equals 14 residues. CDR3 amino acids: CASSDTSSYNEQFF. Written as DNA, the CDR3 is TGTGCCAGCAGCGATACGAGCTCCTACAATGAGCAGTTCTTC.

The chain employs TRBV15 and TRBJ2-1, with 9 bases aligning to TRBD2. Germline trimming cut 8 bases from V and 8 bases from J; bases unmatched to any gene: 7. This CDR3 contains 13 residues. CDR1 and CDR2 (germline): LNHNV, YYDKDF (reference sequence). For the CDR3, the DNA is TGTGCCACCGGAGGTAGCGGGAGCTATGAGCAGTTCTTC. Encoded protein: CATGGSGSYEQFF.

The rearrangement uses TRBV4-1 and TRBJ2-7; TRBD1 is a possible D gene (5 bases). Germline CDR1 is MGHRA and CDR2 is YSYEKL. Trimming removed 2 bases at V and 0 bases at J, with 11 bases between. This CDR3 spans 15 amino acids. The CDR3 is CASSQKTESSYEQYF. In DNA, the CDR3 is TGCGCCAGCAGCCAAAAGACAGAAAGCTCCTACGAGCAGTACTTC.

The chain combines TRBV7-3 with TRBJ1-4, with D possibly being TRBD1 (6 bases). CDR3 size: 15 residues. The V end was cut by 5 bases, the J end by 5 bases, with 15 bases between. CDR1 is SGHTA, CDR2 FQGTGA, per germline. DNA for the CDR3: TGTGCCAGCAGCCCTACGGGGGCTGGGAATGAAAAACTGTTTTTT. Protein: CASSPTGAGNEKLFF.

The rearrangement uses TRBV29-1 and TRBJ2-1; 10 nucleotides align to TRBD2. This CDR3 is built from 14 residues. V shed 7 bases, J shed 6 bases, and the junction held 9 bases outside the gene matches. Germline-derived CDR1 and CDR2 are SQVTM and ANQGSEA. CDR3 in amino acids: CSGRASGSSNEQFF. The CDR3 DNA sequence: TGCAGCGGAAGGGCTAGCGGGAGCTCCAATGAGCAGTTCTTC.

The rearrangement uses TRBV7-3 and TRBJ2-3; D might be TRBD1 (6 bases). V lost 5 bases and J lost 2, with 11 bases in between. This CDR3 is 14 amino acids long. Germline values: CDR1 SGHTA, CDR2 FQGTGA. CDR3 residues: CASSPGDTTDTQYF. DNA of the CDR3: TGTGCCAGCAGCCCCGGGGACACCACAGATACGCAGTATTTT.

This chain joins TRBV2 and TRBJ2-7; 10 nucleotides align to TRBD2. CDR3 size: 14 residues. Germline V gene data show CDR1 as SNHLY and CDR2 as FYNNEI. Germline trimming cut 4 bases from V and 7 bases from J; bases unmatched to any gene: 7. The DNA for the CDR3 is TGTGCCAGCAGTGGATTAGCGGGAGGTGGTGAGCAGTACTTC. This encodes CASSGLAGGGEQYF.

The V gene is TRBV28, the J gene TRBJ2-7, with D uncertain. The germline V gene has CDR1 MDHEN and CDR2 SYDVKM. The CDR3 length is 13 residues. Trimming took 6 bases from V and 1 from J, leaving 10 bases between them. The CDR3 protein is CASRHSRSYEQYF. The CDR3 DNA is TGTGCCAGCAGGCACAGTCGATCCTACGAGCAGTACTTC.

The rearrangement links TRBV7-9 to TRBJ1-1, with 11 bases that match TRBD1. V lost 4 bases, J lost 2 bases, and 6 bases stayed unmatched. The CDR3 sequence is 16 residues long. Germline assignment: CDR1 SEHNR and CDR2 FQNEAQ (reference sequence). CDR3 sequence: CASSSRDRGLNTEAFF. The CDR3 DNA reads TGTGCCAGCAGCTCCCGGGACAGGGGGTTAAACACTGAAGCTTTCTTT.

The chain couples TRBV5-6 to TRBJ2-1, with D perhaps assigned TRBD1 or TRBD2 (5 bases each). V was pared by 0 bases and J by 2 bases, with 12 bases between. Per the germline V gene, CDR1 is SGHDT and CDR2 is YYEEEE. The CDR3 consists of 16 residues. The CDR3 DNA follows: TGTGCCAGCAGCTTGGGACAGACTAACCCCTACAATGAGCAGTTCTTC. Protein sequence: CASSLGQTNPYNEQFF.

The chain recombines TRBV2 with TRBJ2-2; 7 nucleotides align to TRBD1. Trimming removed 6 bases from V and 3 bases from J; junction bases left unmatched: 1. Per germline, CDR1 SNHLY and CDR2 FYNNEI. This CDR3 is 13 amino acids long. CDR3 region: CASRGTDTGELFF. The DNA for the CDR3 is TGTGCCAGCAGGGGGACAGACACCGGGGAGCTGTTTTTT.

The chain carries TRBV28 and TRBJ2-5; 7 nucleotides line up with TRBD1. Germline V gene sequence: CDR1 MDHEN, CDR2 SYDVKM. V shed 2 bases and J 7 bases; nucleotides not matched to a gene: 7. This CDR3 contains 14 residues. The CDR3 DNA follows: TGTGCCAGCAGTTTAGGGACAGTCGTTTGGACCCAGTACTTC. Protein product: CASSLGTVVWTQYF.

The chain links TRBV25-1 to TRBJ1-2, with a possible D match to TRBD1 (5 bases). Germline V gives CDR1 MGHDK, CDR2 SYGVNS. V lost 3 bases to trimming and J lost 4 bases, with 6 bases between them. The CDR3 runs 12 residues. CDR3 region: CASSETVYGYTF. CDR3 sequence (DNA): TGTGCCAGCAGTGAGACAGTCTATGGCTACACCTTC.

V gene TRBV9 combines with J gene TRBJ2-1, with 8 bases fitting TRBD2. This CDR3 contains 15 residues. Germline lookup yields CDR1 SGDLS and CDR2 YYNGEE. V shed 0 bases and J 8 bases; nucleotides not matched to a gene: 7. Written as DNA, the CDR3 is TGTGCCAGCAGCGTAGCTCAGCGGGAGTGGGATGAGCAGTTCTTC. Protein: CASSVAQREWDEQFF.

This chain joins TRBV6-1 and TRBJ2-7, with D possibly being TRBD1 (6 bases). Trimming left V 3 bases short and J 0 bases short, with 12 bases between. CDR3 length equals 15 residues. Germline V CDR1 and CDR2: MNHNS, SASEGT. In nucleotides, the CDR3 is TGTGCCAGCAGTGATCCGACAGGTGGCTCCTACGAGCAGTACTTC. Translation gives CASSDPTGGSYEQYF.

The chain combines TRBV5-1 with TRBJ1-6; D gene unclear. Germline-derived CDR1 and CDR2 are SGHRS and YFSETQ. CDR3 length: 12 residues. V lost 0 bases and J lost 9, with 4 bases in between. CDR3 DNA sequence: TGCGCCAGCAGCTTGGGAGGTTCACCCCTCCACTTT. Amino acid sequence: CASSLGGSPLHF.

This rearrangement joins TRBV5-1 to TRBJ2-2; D tentatively fits TRBD1 or TRBD2 (5 bases each). The germline V gene encodes CDR1 SGHRS and CDR2 YFSETQ. V was trimmed by 0 bases and J by 0 bases, leaving 18 bases between them. The CDR3 runs 19 residues. This chain's CDR3 is CASSLEGRIGSANTGELFF. The CDR3, as DNA: TGCGCCAGCAGCTTGGAGGGGAGAATCGGATCAGCGAACACCGGGGAGCTGTTTTTT.

This clone has only a few counts. V and J are TRBV7-9 and TRBJ1-1; D ambiguous. The CDR3 covers 11 residues. V gave up 6 bases and J gave up 8 bases, with 10 bases separating them. Germline CDR1 and CDR2: SEHNR and FQNEAQ (reference sequence). CDR3 in amino acids: CASSFQTEAFF. The DNA of the CDR3 is TGTGCCAGCAGTTTCCAAACCGAAGCTTTCTTT.

The table lists this clone with a few counts. The CDR3 reads CASSNGQGLNYGYTF. In nucleotides, the CDR3 is TGTGCCAGCTCAAACGGACAGGGGCTGAACTATGGCTACACCTTC. The chain carries TRBV21-1 and TRBJ1-2; the table's TRBD1 call for D was not verified on the DNA. TRBV21-1 is listed as a pseudogene. The CDR3 loop spans 15 amino acids.

The chain recombines TRBV6-1 with TRBJ2-7, with D perhaps assigned TRBD1 or TRBD2 (5 bases each). Germline CDR1 is MNHNS and CDR2 is SASEGT. V lost 0 bases, J lost 0 bases, and 9 bases lay in between. The CDR3 runs 15 residues. The CDR3 nucleotides read TGTGCCAGCAGTGAAGCGAGGGGACCCTCCTACGAGCAGTACTTC. As protein: CASSEARGPSYEQYF.

This clone was seen only a few times. The chain joins TRBV19 to TRBJ1-1, with no clear D. The CDR3 is 14 residues long. V lost 5 bases and J lost 1, with 11 bases in between. The germline V gene encodes CDR1 LNHDA and CDR2 SQIVND (reference sequence). DNA for the CDR3: TGTGCCAGTAGTCCATGGACGGCGAACACTGAAGCTTTCTTT. It yields the protein CASSPWTANTEAFF.